The rows below give T cell receptor beta chains drawn from one sample of a study of cytotoxic CD8 clonotypes in ibrutinib-treated CLL. Sequencing used immunoSEQ multiplex PCR; TCRdb keeps in-frame clones, though not all of them. The sample comprises 110,000 to 150,000 clones, about 75% of which are singletons, and 5.1% rests with the top ten. Specimen: PBMCs, collected after 24 months of ibrutinib treatment. The source is a human donor with chronic lymphocytic leukemia. The CDR3 runs from the conserved cysteine through the conserved F or W. The D gene is left open where the match is weak. Clone size is given for some rows only: seen once, a few or many times, or a class if the clone is expanded.

j_call d_call clone_size v_call cdr3_nt cdr3_aa
TRBJ2-7 - once TRBV5-6 TGTGCCAGCAGCTTGTTATCATCAGGGACCTACGAGCAGTACTTC CASSLLSSGTYEQYF
TRBJ2-7 - once TRBV7-2 TGTGCCACAACCTACGAGCAGTACTTC CATTYEQYF
TRBJ1-6 - - TRBV11-2 TGTGCCAGCAGCTTAGTGGCGGCTCCTGTTTCACCCCTCCACTTT CASSLVAAPVSPLHF
TRBJ1-5 - - TRBV28 TGTGCCAGCAGTTTTCGGAATCAGCCCCAGCATTTT CASSFRNQPQHF
TRBJ1-5 - - TRBV4-2 TGTGCCAGCAGCCGGCGACAGGAGGGGCAGCCCCAGCATTTT CASSRRQEGQPQHF
TRBJ2-7 TRBD1 - TRBV6-1 TGTGCCAGCAGTGAATTGGGACAGGGTTTCGAGCAGTACTTC CASSELGQGFEQYF
TRBJ1-5 - many TRBV5-1 TGCGCCAGCAGCTTGGAGGGGGGTCAGCCCCAGCATTTT CASSLEGGQPQHF
TRBJ2-3 TRBD2 - TRBV7-2 TGTGCCAGCAGCCGCGGGACTAGCGGGGGGGCCGGTACGCAGTATTTT CASSRGTSGGAGTQYF
TRBJ2-1 TRBD1 - TRBV6-5 TGTGCCAGCAGCCAAGGACAGGGGGCCTACAATGAGCAGTTCTTC CASSQGQGAYNEQFF
TRBJ2-1 TRBD2 many TRBV7-3 TGTGCCAGCAGCTCCCGTCCTAGCGGGGCCCAGTTCTTC CASSSRPSGAQFF
TRBJ1-3 - - TRBV10-3 TGTGCCATCAGTGTCGGGGACACCATATATTTT CAISVGDTIYF
TRBJ1-4 - - TRBV28 TGTGCCAGCAGTCCCCCGGTAGGGGTGTATGAAAAACTGTTTTTT CASSPPVGVYEKLFF
TRBJ2-2 - - TRBV30 TGTGCCTGGAGTGTACGGCTCGGGGAGCTGTTTTTT CAWSVRLGELFF
TRBJ1-2 - few TRBV28 TGTGCCAGCAGTGGGGCCAGAACTAACTATGGCTACACCTTC CASSGARTNYGYTF
TRBJ2-5 TRBD2 - TRBV5-1 TGCGCCAGCCAACTAGCGGCTCAAGAGACCCAGTACTTC CASQLAAQETQYF
TRBJ2-1 TRBD2 - TRBV7-3 TGTGCCAGCAGCCCCAGACCTAGCGGGAGTGGGAATGAGCAGTTCTTC CASSPRPSGSGNEQFF
TRBJ2-1 TRBD2 - TRBV28 TGTGCCAGCAGTTCCGCGGGGGGCCCCTGGGGCAATGAGCAGTTCTTC CASSSAGGPWGNEQFF
TRBJ2-7 TRBD1 - TRBV7-6 TGTGCCAGCAGCCCGACAGGGGGTGGCTACGAGCAGTACTTC CASSPTGGGYEQYF
TRBJ2-3 TRBD2 - TRBV7-2 TGTGCCAGCAGCCCTAGCGGCTACACAGATACGCAGTATTTT CASSPSGYTDTQYF
TRBJ1-2 TRBD1 - TRBV28 TGTGCCAGCTTCGGACAGGGGGGCTATGGCTACACCTTC CASFGQGGYGYTF
TRBJ2-2 TRBD1 - TRBV7-9 TGTGCCAGCAGCTCCTTCGGGGGGACAGGGGACACCGGGGAGCTGTTTTTT CASSSFGGTGDTGELFF
TRBJ1-1 - few TRBV7-2 TGTGCCAGCAGCCCGGGACACCAGAACACTGAAGCTTTCTTT CASSPGHQNTEAFF
TRBJ1-3 - - TRBV4-2 TGTGCCAGCAGCCAAGACAGAGACTCTGGAAACACCATATATTTT CASSQDRDSGNTIYF
TRBJ2-5 - - TRBV30 TGTGCCTGCACCATGGGGGGGCCCGGGGAGACCCAGTACTTC CACTMGGPGETQYF
TRBJ1-4 TRBD1 few TRBV5-5 TGTGCCAGCAGCCAGACAGGGTGGGGTGAAAAACTGTTTTTT CASSQTGWGEKLFF
TRBJ2-1 TRBD1 - TRBV5-1 TGCGCCAGCAGCTCCACCGGGACAGGGTCCAATGAGCAGTTCTTC CASSSTGTGSNEQFF